This T cell receptor beta chain was identified in a study of blood T cell repertoires in COVID-19. As for the study in general: The study drew acute and convalescent COVID-19 samples from the United States, Italy and Spain.

Per the original data handling: Estimated nucleated cell counts came from reference gene primer amplification. Data came from immunoSEQ multiplex PCR; TCRdb stores just in-frame clones and leaves some out. The V and J calls and clone size were taken over from that table, and D and trimming were inferred from the DNA. The sample lists around 400,000 clones; approximately 89% were seen once. Germline V gives CDR1 LNHNV, CDR2 YYDKDF (reference sequence). V lost 0 bases and J lost 0; bases outside the gene matches: 1. This CDR3 comprises 15 residues. This TCR was recovered from a woman in her thirties who had recovered from COVID-19. The specimen was PBMCs or T cells enriched from blood (not recorded which). The chain links TRBV15 to TRBJ1-1; 7 bases line up with TRBD1. This CDR3 is CATSRDGTVNTEAFF. CDR3 coding DNA: TGTGCCACCAGCAGAGACGGGACAGTGAACACTGAAGCTTTCTTT.